These T cell receptor beta chains were read from a single sample in a study of spatial heterogeneity in lung cancer. TCRdb passed the 5' RACE reads through MiXCR, listing each CDR3 protein once. The table includes about 48,000 distinct CDR3 sequences, less than 5.5% detected once. Material: PBMCs, obtained at surgery. The receptors originated from a male donor with early-stage non-small cell lung cancer. Both conserved end residues are part of each CDR3. D genes are given only for firm matches. For some rows the clone size is stated as once, few or many, or as a class when expanded; others skip it.

v_call	cdr3_length	clone_size	j_call	d_call	cdr3_aa	cdr3_nt
TRBV6-2/TRBV6-3	12	many	TRBJ2-5	NA	CASNSGYETQYF	TGTGCCAGCAATTCAGGGTACGAGACCCAGTACTTC
TRBV5-1	15	many	TRBJ2-5	TRBD2	CASSDASGSIETQYF	TGCGCCAGCAGCGATGCTAGCGGGAGTATAGAGACCCAGTACTTC
TRBV11-2	14	many	TRBJ1-2	NA	CASSSTPGQTGYTF	TGTGCCAGCAGTTCTACACCCGGCCAGACTGGCTACACCTTC
TRBV5-1	14	many	TRBJ2-1	TRBD2	CASVLAGGTGEQFF	TGCGCCAGCGTATTAGCGGGAGGTACAGGTGAGCAGTTCTTC
TRBV5-1	14	many	TRBJ2-6	NA	CASSSGTGANVLTF	TGCGCCAGCAGCTCGGGAACTGGGGCCAACGTCCTGACTTTC
TRBV7-9	16	many	TRBJ2-1	TRBD2	CASSPLAGGPVNEQFF	TGTGCCAGCAGCCCGTTAGCGGGAGGGCCGGTAAATGAGCAGTTCTTC
TRBV5-8	14	NA	TRBJ2-7	NA	CASSLPGEVYEQYF	TGTGCCAGCAGCTTACCAGGGGAAGTCTACGAGCAGTACTTC
TRBV5-1	14	many	TRBJ2-3	TRBD1	CASSFGQDTDTQYF	TGCGCCAGCAGCTTTGGACAGGACACAGATACGCAGTATTTT
TRBV11-2	13	many	TRBJ2-7	NA	CASSLNSPYEQYF	TGTGCCAGCAGCTTGAACTCTCCCTACGAGCAGTACTTC
TRBV18	17	many	TRBJ2-5	NA	CASSPSRRGSGQETQYF	TGTGCCAGCTCCCCCTCACGTCGGGGTTCGGGCCAAGAGACCCAGTACTTC
TRBV27	15	many	TRBJ1-4	NA	CASSFRQPLAEKLFF	TGTGCCAGCAGTTTCCGACAGCCCTTAGCGGAAAAACTGTTTTTT
TRBV18	13	many	TRBJ2-5	NA	CASSTPQEETQYF	TGTGCCAGCTCAACCCCTCAGGAAGAGACCCAGTACTTC
TRBV20-1	13	many	TRBJ1-6	NA	CSAKGDENSPLHF	TGCAGTGCTAAGGGGGATGAGAATTCACCCCTCCACTTT
TRBV5-1	14	few	TRBJ2-2	NA	CASRLTGNTGELFF	TGCGCCAGCAGGCTGACAGGGAACACCGGGGAGCTGTTTTTT
TRBV5-6	14	many	TRBJ1-2	TRBD1	CASSPQTGDYGYTF	TGTGCCAGCAGCCCTCAGACAGGGGACTATGGCTACACCTTC
TRBV19	14	many	TRBJ2-3	NA	CASSIGRFTDTQYF	TGTGCCAGTAGTATAGGGAGGTTCACAGATACGCAGTATTTT
TRBV10-3	14	many	TRBJ2-3	TRBD2	CATALAASTDTQYF	TGTGCCACCGCACTAGCGGCTAGCACAGATACGCAGTATTTT
TRBV3-1	13	few	TRBJ1-1	NA	CASSPNRRSEAFF	TGTGCCAGCAGCCCCAACAGGAGGTCTGAAGCTTTCTTT
TRBV6-1	13	many	TRBJ2-7	NA	CASSLGPIYEQYF	TGTGCCAGCAGTCTCGGACCTATCTACGAGCAGTACTTC
TRBV28	15	many	TRBJ2-7	TRBD1	CASNRPKTGAYEQYF	TGTGCCAGCAACCGACCGAAGACAGGGGCCTACGAGCAGTACTTC
TRBV7-6	19	many	TRBJ2-1	NA	CASSLTPGLTVSRYNEQFF	TGTGCCAGCAGCTTAACCCCCGGACTAACCGTATCTCGCTACAATGAGCAGTTCTTC
TRBV27	13	many	TRBJ2-7	NA	CASSFIHQGEQYF	TGTGCCAGCAGTTTTATTCACCAGGGAGAGCAGTACTTC
TRBV27	18	many	TRBJ2-6	TRBD1	CASSSAGQVPSGANVLTF	TGTGCCAGCAGTTCGGCCGGACAGGTACCCTCTGGGGCCAACGTCCTGACTTTC
TRBV7-2	14	many	TRBJ1-1	NA	CASSPKLMNTEAFF	TGTGCCAGCAGCCCCAAACTCATGAACACTGAAGCTTTCTTT